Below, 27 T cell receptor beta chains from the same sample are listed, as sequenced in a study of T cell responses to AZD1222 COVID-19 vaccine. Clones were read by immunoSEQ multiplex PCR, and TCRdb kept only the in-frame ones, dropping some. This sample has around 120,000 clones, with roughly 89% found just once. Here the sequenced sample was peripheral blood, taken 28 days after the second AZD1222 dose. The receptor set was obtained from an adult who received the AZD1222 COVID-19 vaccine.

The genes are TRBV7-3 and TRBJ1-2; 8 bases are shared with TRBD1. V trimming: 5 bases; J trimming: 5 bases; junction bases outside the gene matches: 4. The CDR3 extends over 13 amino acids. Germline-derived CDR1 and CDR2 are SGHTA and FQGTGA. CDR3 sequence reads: CASSRTGGYGYTF. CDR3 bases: TGTGCCAGCAGCCGTACAGGGGGGTATGGCTACACCTTC.

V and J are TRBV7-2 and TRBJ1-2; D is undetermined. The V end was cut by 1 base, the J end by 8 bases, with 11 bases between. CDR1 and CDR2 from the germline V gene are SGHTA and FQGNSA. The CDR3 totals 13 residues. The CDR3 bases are TGTGCCAGCAGCTTAGGGACCTCGGGGGGCTACACCTTC. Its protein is CASSLGTSGGYTF.

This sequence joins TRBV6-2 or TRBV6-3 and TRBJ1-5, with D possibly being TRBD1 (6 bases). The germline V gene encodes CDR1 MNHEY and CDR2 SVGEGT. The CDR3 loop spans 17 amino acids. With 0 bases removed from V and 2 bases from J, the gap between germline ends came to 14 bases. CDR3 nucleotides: TGTGCCAGCAGTTACTCGTCTCGGGCAGGGGGCAATCAGCCCCAGCATTTT. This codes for CASSYSSRAGGNQPQHF.

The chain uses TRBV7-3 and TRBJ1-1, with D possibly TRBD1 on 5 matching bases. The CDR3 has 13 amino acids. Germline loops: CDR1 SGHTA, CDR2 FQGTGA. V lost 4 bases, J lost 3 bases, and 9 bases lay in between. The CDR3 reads CASSWTGDTEAFF. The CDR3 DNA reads TGTGCCAGCAGCTGGACGGGGGACACTGAAGCTTTCTTT.

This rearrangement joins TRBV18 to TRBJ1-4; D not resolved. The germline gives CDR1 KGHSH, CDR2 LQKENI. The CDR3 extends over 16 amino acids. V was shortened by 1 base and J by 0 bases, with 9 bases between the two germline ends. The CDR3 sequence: CASSPQGISTNEKLFF. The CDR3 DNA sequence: TGTGCCAGCTCACCACAGGGCATATCAACTAATGAAAAACTGTTTTTT.

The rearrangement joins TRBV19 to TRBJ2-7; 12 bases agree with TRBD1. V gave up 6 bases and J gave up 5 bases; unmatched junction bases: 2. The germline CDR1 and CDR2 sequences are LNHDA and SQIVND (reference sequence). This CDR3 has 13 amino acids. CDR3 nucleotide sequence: TGTGCCAGTAGGGGACAGGGGGCGAACGAGCAGTACTTC. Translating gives CASRGQGANEQYF.

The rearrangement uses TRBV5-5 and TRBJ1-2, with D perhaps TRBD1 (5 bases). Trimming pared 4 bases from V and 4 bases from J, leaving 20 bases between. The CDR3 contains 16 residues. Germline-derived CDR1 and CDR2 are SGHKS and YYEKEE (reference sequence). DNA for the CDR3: TGTGCCAGCAGCCTAAAGTTGGGCCTGGGGACCTATGGCTACACCTTC. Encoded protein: CASSLKLGLGTYGYTF.

The CDR3 loop reads CASSPGGSYNEQFF. For the CDR3, the DNA is TGTGCCAGCAGCCCGGGCGGGTCCTACAATGAGCAGTTCTTC. The chain links TRBV11-3 to TRBJ2-1; D is possibly TRBD2 (5 bases). Trimming shortened V by 5 bases and J by 1 base, and 9 bases separated the two germline ends. Germline CDR1 reads SGHNT; CDR2 reads YENEEA. The CDR3 is made up of 14 amino acids.

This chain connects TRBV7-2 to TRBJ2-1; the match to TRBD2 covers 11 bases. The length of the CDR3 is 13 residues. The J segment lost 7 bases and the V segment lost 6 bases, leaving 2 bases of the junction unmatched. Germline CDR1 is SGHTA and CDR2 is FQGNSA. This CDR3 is CASRSSGRNEQFF. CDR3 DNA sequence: TGTGCCAGCAGGTCTAGCGGGAGGAATGAGCAGTTCTTC.

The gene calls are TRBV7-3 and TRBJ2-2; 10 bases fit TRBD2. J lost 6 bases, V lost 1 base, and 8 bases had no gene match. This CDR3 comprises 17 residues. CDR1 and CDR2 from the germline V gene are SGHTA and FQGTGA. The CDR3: CASSLKLSSGSPGELFF. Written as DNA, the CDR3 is TGTGCCAGCAGCTTAAAATTGTCTAGCGGGAGCCCCGGGGAGCTGTTTTTT. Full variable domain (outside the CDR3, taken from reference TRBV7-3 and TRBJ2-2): GAGVSQTPSNKVTEKGKYVELRCDPISGHTALYWYRQSLGQGPEFLIYFQGTGAADDSGLPNDRFFAVRPEGSVSTLKIQRTERGDSAVYLCASSLKLSSGSPGELFFGEGSRLTVL.

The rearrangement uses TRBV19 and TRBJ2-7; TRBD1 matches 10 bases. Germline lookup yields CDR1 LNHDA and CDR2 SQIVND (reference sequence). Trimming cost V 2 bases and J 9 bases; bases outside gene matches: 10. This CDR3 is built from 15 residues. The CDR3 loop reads CASSITTGGLLRQYF. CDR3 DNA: TGTGCCAGTAGTATAACGACAGGGGGCCTACTACGGCAGTACTTC.

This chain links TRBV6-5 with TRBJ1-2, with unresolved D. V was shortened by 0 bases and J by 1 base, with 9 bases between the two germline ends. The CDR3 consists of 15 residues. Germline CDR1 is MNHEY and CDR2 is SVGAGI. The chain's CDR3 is CASSYSGSLNYGYTF. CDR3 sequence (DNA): TGTGCCAGCAGTTACTCCGGTTCCCTTAACTATGGCTACACCTTC.

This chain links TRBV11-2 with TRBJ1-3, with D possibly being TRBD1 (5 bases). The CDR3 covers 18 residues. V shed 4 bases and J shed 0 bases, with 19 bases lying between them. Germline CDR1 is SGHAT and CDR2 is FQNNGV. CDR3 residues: CASSSGPPGYFSGNTIYF. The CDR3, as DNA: TGTGCCAGCAGCTCGGGACCTCCGGGATACTTCTCTGGAAACACCATATATTTT.

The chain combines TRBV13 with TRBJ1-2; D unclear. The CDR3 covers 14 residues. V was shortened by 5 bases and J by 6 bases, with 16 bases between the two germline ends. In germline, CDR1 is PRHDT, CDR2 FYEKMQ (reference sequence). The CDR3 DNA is TGTGCCAGCAGCGGGTTTAAGACCCTGAATGGCTACACCTTC. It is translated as CASSGFKTLNGYTF.

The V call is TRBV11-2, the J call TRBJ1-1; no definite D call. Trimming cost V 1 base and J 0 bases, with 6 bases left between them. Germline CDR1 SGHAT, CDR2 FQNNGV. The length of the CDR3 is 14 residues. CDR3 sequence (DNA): TGTGCCAGCAGCTTAGGGCATCTGAACACTGAAGCTTTCTTT. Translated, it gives CASSLGHLNTEAFF.

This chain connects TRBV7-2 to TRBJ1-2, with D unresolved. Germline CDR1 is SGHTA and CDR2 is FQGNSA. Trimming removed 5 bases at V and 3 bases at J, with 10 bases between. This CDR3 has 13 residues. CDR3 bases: TGTGCCAGCAGCCATCAGCCGGACTATGGCTACACCTTC. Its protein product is CASSHQPDYGYTF.

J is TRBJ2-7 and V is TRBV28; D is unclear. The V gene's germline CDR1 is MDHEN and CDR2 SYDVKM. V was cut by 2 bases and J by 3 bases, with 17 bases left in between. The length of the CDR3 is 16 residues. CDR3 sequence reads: CASSLGSPYRGYEQYF. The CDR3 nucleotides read TGTGCCAGCAGTTTAGGATCCCCTTATCGCGGCTACGAGCAGTACTTC. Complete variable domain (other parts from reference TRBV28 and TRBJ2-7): DVKVTQSSRYLVKRTGEKVFLECVQDMDHENMFWYRQDPGLGLRLIYFSYDVKMKEKGDIPEGYSVSREKKERFSLILESASTNQTSMYLCASSLGSPYRGYEQYFGPGTRLTVT.

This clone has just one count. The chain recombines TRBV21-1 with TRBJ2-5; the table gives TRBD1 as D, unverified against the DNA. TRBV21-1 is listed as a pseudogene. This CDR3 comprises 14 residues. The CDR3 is CASSLDRPQETQYF. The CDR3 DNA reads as TGTGCCAGCAGTTTGGACAGGCCCCAAGAGACCCAGTACTTC.

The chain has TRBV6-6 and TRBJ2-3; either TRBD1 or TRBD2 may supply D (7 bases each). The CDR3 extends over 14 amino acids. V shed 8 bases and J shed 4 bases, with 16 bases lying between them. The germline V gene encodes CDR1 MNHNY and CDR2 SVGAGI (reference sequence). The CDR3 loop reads CASRWEGAADTQYF. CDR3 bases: TGTGCCAGCCGATGGGAGGGGGCCGCAGATACGCAGTATTTT.

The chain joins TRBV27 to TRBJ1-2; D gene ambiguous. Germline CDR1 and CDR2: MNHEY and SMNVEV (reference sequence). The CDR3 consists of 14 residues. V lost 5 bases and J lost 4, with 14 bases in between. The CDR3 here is CASSLTGGSYGYTF. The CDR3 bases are TGTGCCAGCAGTCTGACGGGAGGGAGCTATGGCTACACCTTC.

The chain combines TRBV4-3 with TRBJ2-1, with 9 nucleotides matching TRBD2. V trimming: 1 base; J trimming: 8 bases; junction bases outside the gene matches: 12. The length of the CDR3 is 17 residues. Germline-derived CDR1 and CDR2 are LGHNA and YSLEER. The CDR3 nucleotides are TGCGCCAGCAGCCAAGGCGGGGGTAGCGGGGGCCGGGATGAGCAGTTCTTC. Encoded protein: CASSQGGGSGGRDEQFF.

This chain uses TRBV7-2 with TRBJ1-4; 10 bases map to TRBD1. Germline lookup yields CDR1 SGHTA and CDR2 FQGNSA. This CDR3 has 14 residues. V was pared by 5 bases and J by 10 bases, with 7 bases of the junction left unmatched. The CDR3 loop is CASSMGQGIGKLFF. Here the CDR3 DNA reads TGTGCCAGCAGCATGGGACAGGGGATTGGAAAACTGTTTTTT.

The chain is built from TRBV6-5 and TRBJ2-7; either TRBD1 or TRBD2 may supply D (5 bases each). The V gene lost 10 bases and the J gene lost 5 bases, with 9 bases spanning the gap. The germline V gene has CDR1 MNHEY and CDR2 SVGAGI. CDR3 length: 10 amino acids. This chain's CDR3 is CANLGDEQYF. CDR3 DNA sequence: TGTGCCAACCTGGGGGACGAGCAGTACTTC.

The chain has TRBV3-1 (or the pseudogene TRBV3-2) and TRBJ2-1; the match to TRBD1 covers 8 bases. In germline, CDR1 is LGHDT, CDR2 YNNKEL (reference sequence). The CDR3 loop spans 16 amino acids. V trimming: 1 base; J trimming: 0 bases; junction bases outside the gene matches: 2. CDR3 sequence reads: CASSQGTGYSYNEQFF. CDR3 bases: TGTGCCAGCAGCCAAGGGACAGGGTACTCCTACAATGAGCAGTTCTTC.

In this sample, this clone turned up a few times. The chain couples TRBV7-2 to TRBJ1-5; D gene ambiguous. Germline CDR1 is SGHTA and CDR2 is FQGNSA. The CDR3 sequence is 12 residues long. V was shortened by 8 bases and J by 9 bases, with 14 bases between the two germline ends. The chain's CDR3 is CASGTGSVPQHF. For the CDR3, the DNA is TGTGCCAGCGGCACGGGCTCGGTGCCCCAGCATTTT.

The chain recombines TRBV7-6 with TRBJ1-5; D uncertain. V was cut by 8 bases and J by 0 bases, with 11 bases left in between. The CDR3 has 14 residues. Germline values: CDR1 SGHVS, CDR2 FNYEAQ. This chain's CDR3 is CASSAGYSNQPQHF. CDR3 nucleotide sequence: TGTGCCAGCTCAGCAGGTTATAGCAATCAGCCCCAGCATTTT.

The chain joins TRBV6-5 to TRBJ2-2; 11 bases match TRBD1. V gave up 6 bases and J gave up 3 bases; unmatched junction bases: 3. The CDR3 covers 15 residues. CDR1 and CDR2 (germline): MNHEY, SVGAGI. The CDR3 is CASRRGQGDTGELFF. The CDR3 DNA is TGTGCCAGCAGACGGGGACAGGGGGACACCGGGGAGCTGTTTTTT.